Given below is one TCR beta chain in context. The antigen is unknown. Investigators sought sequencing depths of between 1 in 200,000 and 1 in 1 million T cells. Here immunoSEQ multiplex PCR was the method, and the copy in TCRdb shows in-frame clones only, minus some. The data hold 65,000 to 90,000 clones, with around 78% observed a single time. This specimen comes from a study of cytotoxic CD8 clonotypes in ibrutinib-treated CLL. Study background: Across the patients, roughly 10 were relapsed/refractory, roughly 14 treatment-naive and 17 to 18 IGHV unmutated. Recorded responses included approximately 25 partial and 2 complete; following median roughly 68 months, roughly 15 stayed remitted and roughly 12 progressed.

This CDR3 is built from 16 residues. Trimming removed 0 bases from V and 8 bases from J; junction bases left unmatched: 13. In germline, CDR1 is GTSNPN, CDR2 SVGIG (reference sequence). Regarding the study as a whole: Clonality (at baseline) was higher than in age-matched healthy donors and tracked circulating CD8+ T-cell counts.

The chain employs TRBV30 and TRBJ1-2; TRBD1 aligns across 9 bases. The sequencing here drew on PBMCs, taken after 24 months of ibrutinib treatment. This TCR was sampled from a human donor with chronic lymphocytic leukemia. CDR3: CAWSVQTTGGGLGYTF. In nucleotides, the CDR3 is TGTGCCTGGAGTGTCCAAACGACAGGGGGAGGGCTGGGCTACACCTTC.